What follows is one TCR beta chain and its context. Its antigen is currently not known. Qualities for individual bases were not recorded, and no much larger clone is one base off. The sample comes from a study of blood T cell repertoires in COVID-19 (dated by TCRdb to between 2020 and 2021). For context, the study as a whole: Samples from collaborators originated in the United States, Italy and Spain and spanned both the acute and convalescent phases of COVID-19. The samples were drawn from two sources: the first 160 participants of the ongoing ImmuneRACE study, and 1,000 to 1,500 subjects contributed by 6 global collaborators. Subjects who had been exposed to COVID-19, were actively infected with it, or had recovered from it provided the deeply sampled blood TCRbeta repertoires that made up the dataset. HLA class I and class II types, where available, came from metadata supplied by the sample provider rather than from assay-based typing. The material from the prospective study consisted of cDNA or gDNA derived from T cells, B-cell-depleted T cells, or PBMCs. Sample metadata almost always included a de-identified subject ID, COVID-19 status, age in years and sex. A freely available public database, intended as a resource for researchers studying the immune response to SARS-CoV-2, is where the repertoires were released.

TCRbeta CDR3 regions were amplified from genomic DNA using the immunoSEQ Assay, a bias-controlled multiplex PCR. The source study handled its data this way. The number of nucleated cells in each sample was estimated by amplification of reference gene primers within the assay. Sequence reads were collapsed and filtered to measure the absolute abundance of every unique TCRbeta CDR3 rearrangement. Productive Simpson clonality was computed per sample as the square root of Simpson's diversity index over productive rearrangements. TCRdb took over this immuneACCESS table, retaining in-frame rearrangements with V and J assigned. Such tables are incomplete; in checked studies, under half of the missing clones stem from an unresolved V gene, and the remainder is unexplained. V and J calls and clone size are those listed in that table; D and trimming were worked out from the DNA. This sample gives some 180,000 clones in total; 85% to 90% of them show up just once. Of the sample, roughly 2% falls within the top ten clones.

Overall study outcomes, separate from this receptor: How much clinical and demographic metadata was included differed by source and by participant, and the metadata was provided uncurated.

A second Seattle source provided samples from volunteer blood donors who had recovered from COVID-19. Whole blood was collected in K2EDTA tubes by collaborating institutions according to the institutions' own protocols. For TCRbeta analysis, collaborators shipped samples in one of three forms: frozen whole blood, isolated PBMCs, or DNA extracted from either of those sample types. The CDR3 starts with the cysteine, ends with the phenylalanine, and has 15 residues. Solely the CDR3 DNA is kept, with 45 bases framed from the first base. The germline V end is reduced by 6 bases and the J end by 1 base; junction bases left unmatched: 7. From the germline V gene (reference sequence), CDR1 is SEHNR and CDR2 is FQNEAQ.

The chain links TRBV7-9 with TRBJ1-1; TRBD1 agrees with 8 junctional bases. This TCR came from a man aged 50 to 59 who had recovered from COVID-19. The sample comprised peripheral blood. The CDR3 protein: CASSTGGRGNTEAFF. The sequenced DNA is TGTGCCAGCAGTACAGGGGGTCGGGGGAACACTGAAGCTTTCTTT.